This T cell receptor beta chain was identified during a study of persistence of HIV-infected CD4 T cells. The wider study: Median time on suppressive ART was less than nine years.

On this clone itself: What it recognizes is unknown.

V was clipped by 2 bases and J by 2 bases; unmatched bases: 10. Per germline, CDR1 SGHNT and CDR2 YYREEE (reference sequence). The CDR3 consists of 17 residues. Points from the study as a whole: Degenerate expanded CDR3beta sequences were enriched among CMV- and Gag-responding cells.

The libraries were made with immunoSEQ version 4 in survey mode. Measured with immunoSEQ multiplex PCR; TCRdb has only the in-frame clones, and not every one. The profile shows over 10,000 clones, under 70% of them singletons. The stimulus was an HIV-1 Gag 15-mer peptide pool, roughly 1 ug/peptide/mL. Sorting of responding CD4+ T cells relied on upregulated CD40 ligand together with CD69. Inclusion required CMV-positive serology and CD4+ counts above 400 cells/uL. Stimulated PBMCs had first been depleted of CD8+ T cells. The sample consisted of CD4+ T cells sorted from PBMCs after approximately 19-hour stimulation, taken from a patient who received antiretroviral therapy. The source of this sequence is an adult man with HIV who was CMV-seropositive. The gene calls are TRBV5-4 and TRBJ2-7; TRBD2 matches 10 bases. Written as DNA, the CDR3 is TGTGCCAGCAGCTTACCTTCTAGCGGGAGAGTTCCCTACGAGCAGTACTTC. Translating gives CASSLPSSGRVPYEQYF.